This T cell receptor beta chain was identified in a study of T-cell memory formation after mild COVID-19. Trimming cost V 2 bases and J 7 bases, with 19 bases left between them. Per the germline V gene, CDR1 is SGHRS and CDR2 is YFSETQ. The CDR3 has 15 amino acids. A 5'RACE reaction primed in the constant segment made cDNA libraries of TCR alpha and TCR beta, and these carried sample barcodes and UMIs. TCRdb re-derived calls from the 5' RACE reads in MiXCR, one entry per CDR3 protein. In the table there are approximately 300,000 distinct CDR3 sequences, around a sixth of which are singletons. Broader study findings: CD4/CD8 balance held among clones contracting day 15 to 85, and later expanders leaned CD4+.

This clonotype was counted only a few times. Its antigen is not identified. The receptor comes from a man younger than 35 who had mild COVID-19 (a few samples of this study predate the infection). Cell type and time point are not known. The sequenced sample was PBMCs or a T cell subset sorted from them (not recorded which). The gene calls are TRBV5-1 and TRBJ2-7; possibly TRBD1 for D (5 bases). The CDR3 here is CASSFRGRRAGEQYF. CDR3 sequence (DNA): TGCGCCAGCAGCTTTAGGGGAAGAAGGGCCGGGGAGCAGTACTTC.